The clone carrying this T cell receptor (beta chain) was recorded at least ten times. Its matching antigen is unknown. CDR3 of TCR beta was amplified from genomic DNA via a two-round multiplex PCR. The authors ran first-round PCR with primers specific to each TRBV and TRBJ gene. TCRdb called the multiplex PCR reads again in MiXCR, with one record for every CDR3 protein. The sample lists roughly 30,000 distinct CDR3 sequences; more than 30% were seen once. These data originate in a study of prognosis after radiotherapy for stage I lung cancer. Overall study context: Medically, all non-small cell lung cancer patients were deemed inoperable. The study's findings and limits: Lower Shannon entropy values were found after stereotactic body radiation therapy in patients who developed distant metastases.

The CDR3 consists of 13 residues. The V gene's germline CDR1 is MDHEN and CDR2 SYDVKM. Trimming left V 6 bases short and J 1 base short, with 7 bases between. The chain links TRBV28 to TRBJ1-5; D is perhaps TRBD1 (5 bases). This receptor was identified in a donor over 45 with non-small cell lung cancer. Source: PBMCs, taken before or after stereotactic body radiation therapy (not recorded which). CDR3 in DNA: TGTGCCAGCAGAACAGGAAGCAATCAGCCCCAGCATTTT. Amino acids: CASRTGSNQPQHF.